This T cell receptor (beta chain) was profiled in a study of shared clonotypes between healthy human individuals. The donors were adults (healthy and HIV-negative) with no recent acute infections or vaccinations. V gave up 0 bases and J gave up 5 bases; unmatched junction bases: 6. Looked up from germline, CDR1 is LGHNT and CDR2 is FRNRAP. The CDR3 loop spans 18 amino acids. Sequencing used immunoSEQ multiplex PCR; TCRdb keeps in-frame clones, though not all of them. This sample has around 2.5 million clones, with roughly 93% found just once. The sequencing input was naive CD4+ T cells from PBMCs. Sample subset: CD45RA+ positively selected. This chain uses TRBV12-5 with TRBJ2-2; 13 nucleotides agree with TRBD2. This clonotype was sampled from a man between 18 and 35 years old in good health. Some clones in this sample may be carry-over from other donors' samples. CDR3 residues: CASGLVLGLAGVTGELFF. The CDR3 DNA reads as TGTGCTAGTGGTTTGGTACTTGGACTAGCGGGAGTAACCGGGGAGCTGTTTTTT.